Shown below are 15 T cell receptor beta chains from a single sample sequenced in a study of T cells after yellow fever vaccination. TCRdb re-called the 5' RACE reads through MiXCR, storing one row per CDR3 protein. The profile covers some 390,000 distinct CDR3 sequences, with approximately 5.7% appearing a single time and 14% to 15% taken by the ten largest. The sample here was PBMCs, taken 5 days after the yellow fever booster vaccination. Source of these receptors: a man younger than 45 who received the YFV17D yellow fever vaccine.

The chain is built from TRBV5-1 and TRBJ2-3; D gene unclear. The CDR3 runs 14 residues. Trimming took off 1 base at V and 3 bases at J, with 9 bases between the two ends. In germline, CDR1 is SGHRS, CDR2 YFSETQ. As DNA, the CDR3 is TGCGCCAGCAGCTTGACACCGGCGACAGATACGCAGTATTTT. Amino acids: CASSLTPATDTQYF. The whole variable domain, remainder taken from reference TRBV5-1 and TRBJ2-3, is KAGVTQTPRYLIKTRGQQVTLSCSPISGHRSVSWYQQTPGQGLQFLFEYFSETQRNKGNFPGRFSGRQFSNSRSEMNVSTLELGDSALYLCASSLTPATDTQYFGPGTRLTVL.

The V and J genes are TRBV4-3 and TRBJ2-1; D unresolved. Trimming left V 1 base short and J 0 bases short, with 10 bases between. Germline V gene data show CDR1 as LGHNA and CDR2 as YSLEER. The CDR3 is 16 amino acids. The CDR3 loop is CASSQGGASSYNEQFF. The CDR3, as DNA: TGCGCCAGCAGCCAAGGGGGTGCGAGCTCCTACAATGAGCAGTTCTTC.

The CDR3 DNA reads TGCAGTGCTACTAGGGGGCTGAGGACTGAAGCTTTCTTT. Encoded protein: CSATRGLRTEAFF. The chain combines TRBV20-1 with TRBJ1-1; 7 positions agree with TRBD1. The length of the CDR3 is 13 residues. V shed 4 bases, J shed 5 bases, and the junction held 7 bases outside the gene matches. Looked up from germline, CDR1 is DFQATT and CDR2 is SNEGSKA (reference sequence).

This clonotype was seen at least ten times. This chain links TRBV3-1 with TRBJ2-1; 8 bases match TRBD2. The CDR3 extends over 15 amino acids. Germline CDR1 and CDR2: LGHDT and YNNKEL (reference sequence). Trimming took 3 bases from V and 4 from J; bases not matched to a gene: 5. CDR3 loop: CASSHAGLGYNEQFF. CDR3 in DNA: TGTGCCAGCAGCCATGCGGGACTAGGTTACAATGAGCAGTTCTTC.

This clonotype was seen only a few times. The rearrangement links TRBV4-3 to TRBJ1-2; D might be TRBD1 (5 bases). The germline V and J ends were trimmed by 2 bases and 7 bases, with 14 bases remaining between them. The CDR3 covers 14 residues. Germline V gene lookup returns CDR1 LGHNA and CDR2 YSLEER. CDR3 sequence (DNA): TGCGCCAGCAGCCAACTCACAGGCGACGGTGGCTACACCTTC. Translating it yields CASSQLTGDGGYTF.

This clonotype occurred many times. This rearrangement joins TRBV2 to TRBJ2-7; D is unresolved. Trimming took 5 bases from V and 2 from J, leaving 4 bases between them. This CDR3 comprises 11 residues. Germline V gene data show CDR1 as SNHLY and CDR2 as FYNNEI. The CDR3: CASSRTYEQYF. CDR3 sequence (DNA): TGTGCCAGCAGTCGCACCTACGAGCAGTACTTC.

This clonotype has a count of ten or more. This sequence joins TRBV10-3 and TRBJ2-5; TRBD1 might be the D (6 bases). V lost 4 bases and J lost 3, with 9 bases in between. The CDR3 contains 13 residues. Germline-derived CDR1 and CDR2 are ENHRY and SYGVKD. CDR3 residues: CAISVRGEETQYF. The CDR3 nucleotides are TGTGCCATCAGTGTCAGGGGAGAAGAGACCCAGTACTTC.

This clonotype was recorded many times. This chain uses TRBV7-8 with TRBJ2-1; D unclear. Deletions cut 2 bases from V and 10 bases from J, with 12 bases between. This CDR3 comprises 13 residues. CDR1 is SGHVS, CDR2 FQNEAQ, per germline. The CDR3 nucleotides are TGTGCCAGCAGCTTATTAGGTTGGCGGGAGCAGTTCTTC. It specifies CASSLLGWREQFF.

This clonotype has a count of ten or more. This chain joins TRBV18 and TRBJ2-7; D may be TRBD1 (6 bases). Trimming removed 5 bases at V and 0 bases at J, with 11 bases between. CDR1 is KGHSH, CDR2 LQKENI, per germline. The CDR3 sequence is 14 residues long. The CDR3 region has the DNA TGTGCCAGCTCAGGGGGACATTCCTCCTACGAGCAGTACTTC. Translated, it gives CASSGGHSSYEQYF.

This clonotype was detected only a few times. J is TRBJ2-7 and V is TRBV28; 9 positions match TRBD1. This CDR3 contains 15 residues. V lost 1 base and J lost 2; bases outside the gene matches: 3. Germline V gene sequence: CDR1 MDHEN, CDR2 SYDVKM. CDR3 in DNA: TGTGCCAGCAGTTTATCCCGGGACAGGGCCTACGAGCAGTACTTC. Protein: CASSLSRDRAYEQYF.

The V call is TRBV9, the J call TRBJ1-4; weak D call: TRBD1 (6 bases). This CDR3 region has 16 residues. Germline CDR1 and CDR2: SGDLS and YYNGEE. V lost 8 bases to trimming and J lost 0 bases, with 17 bases between them. The CDR3 spells CASAGGRTATNEKLFF. CDR3 coding DNA: TGTGCCAGTGCTGGGGGCAGGACAGCAACTAATGAAAAACTGTTTTTT.

This clonotype occurred many times. This sequence joins TRBV6-2 or TRBV6-3 and TRBJ2-7; D is uncertain. CDR1 and CDR2 from the germline V gene are MNHEY and SVGEGT. V was trimmed by 4 bases and J by 0 bases, leaving 4 bases between them. The length of the CDR3 is 12 residues. For the CDR3, the DNA is TGTGCCAGCAGTTTTACCTCCTACGAGCAGTACTTC. Its translation is CASSFTSYEQYF.

There are many counts of this clonotype. The chain is built from TRBV7-2 and TRBJ2-5; D is uncertain. Germline V gene lookup returns CDR1 SGHTA and CDR2 FQGNSA. The V end was cut by 5 bases, the J end by 1 base, with 8 bases between. The CDR3 has 13 amino acids. The DNA for the CDR3 is TGTGCCAGCAGCCGCCAGACCCAAGAGACCCAGTACTTC. Translated, it gives CASSRQTQETQYF. The full variable domain, rest sourced from reference TRBV7-2 and TRBJ2-5, is GAGVSQSPSNKVTEKGKDVELRCDPISGHTALYWYRQSLGQGLEFLIYFQGNSAPDKSGLPSDRFSAERTGGSVSTLTIQRTQQEDSAVYLCASSRQTQETQYFGPGTRLLVL.

This clonotype was counted only a few times. The chain employs TRBV15 and TRBJ1-2; possible D gene TRBD1, 5 bases. Between the trimmed V and J ends, which lost 2 bases and 3 bases, there was a span of 7 bases. Germline V CDR1 and CDR2: LNHNV, YYDKDF (reference sequence). This CDR3 is 13 amino acids long. The DNA of the CDR3 is TGTGCCACCAGCAGAAGACAGTACTATGGCTACACCTTC. Translating it yields CATSRRQYYGYTF. The variable domain in full, with the rest retrieved from reference TRBV15 and TRBJ1-2, is DAMVIQNPRYQVTQFGKPVTLSCSQTLNHNVMYWYQQKSSQAPKLLFHYYDKDFNNEADTPDNFQSRRPNTSFCFLDIRSPGLGDTAMYLCATSRRQYYGYTFGSGTRLTVV.

The chain carries TRBV29-1 and TRBJ2-7, with D perhaps matching TRBD2 (6 bases). The CDR3 is 12 residues long. Trimming removed 7 bases at V and 9 bases at J, with 19 bases between. The germline gives CDR1 SQVTM, CDR2 ANQGSEA. CDR3 loop: CSAGTANQGQYF. CDR3 in DNA: TGCAGCGCCGGGACTGCAAATCAAGGGCAGTACTTC.